Listed here are 13 T cell receptor beta chains from one sample, sequenced in a study of T-cell memory formation after mild COVID-19. Each CDR3 protein gets one entry after TCRdb re-called the 5' RACE reads with MiXCR. This repertoire shows 470,000 or so distinct CDR3 sequences, about 18% found once; its top ten account for 9% to 15%. The source material was PBMCs or a T cell subset sorted from them (not recorded which). All receptors come from an adult woman who had mild COVID-19 (a few samples of this study predate the infection). Cell type and time point are not known.

The chain has TRBV6-5 and TRBJ2-5; D not resolved. Trimming left V 2 bases short and J 5 bases short, with 9 bases between. This CDR3 contains 13 residues. Germline V CDR1 and CDR2: MNHEY, SVGAGI. This CDR3 reads CASSYGTWETQYF. The DNA of the CDR3 is TGTGCCAGCAGTTACGGAACATGGGAGACCCAGTACTTC.

The chain links TRBV20-1 to TRBJ1-4, with unresolved D. The V gene's germline CDR1 is DFQATT and CDR2 SNEGSKA (reference sequence). This CDR3 contains 11 residues. Between the trimmed V and J ends, which lost 6 bases and 4 bases, there was a span of 6 bases. This CDR3 reads CSARLNEKLFF. As DNA, the CDR3 is TGCAGTGCCCGCCTTAATGAAAAACTGTTTTTT.

The chain has TRBV2 and TRBJ2-1; D gene ambiguous. The length of the CDR3 is 14 residues. V was pared by 3 bases and J by 3 bases, with 9 bases between. In germline, CDR1 is SNHLY, CDR2 FYNNEI. CDR3 bases: TGTGCCAGCAGTGATATAGGGTTCTACAATGAGCAGTTCTTC. Amino acid sequence: CASSDIGFYNEQFF.

On this clonotype: The DNA is omitted, as the CDR3 cannot be located on it reliably, and the CDR3 follows TCRdb's listing. The chain links TRBV20-1 to TRBJ2-3; TRBD2 was called by the table and not checked on the DNA. CDR1 is DFQATT, CDR2 SNEGSKA, per germline (reference sequence). The CDR3 numbers 13 amino acids, ends counted. The CDR3 is CSSSAGGVDTQYF.

V gene TRBV3-1 combines with J gene TRBJ1-2; the D gene is possibly TRBD1 (5 bases). V was trimmed by 5 bases and J by 8 bases, leaving 15 bases between them. Germline V lookup: CDR1 LGHDT, CDR2 YNNKEL (reference sequence). The CDR3 is 13 amino acids. The CDR3 here is CASSDLGGQGYTF. The CDR3 DNA reads TGTGCCAGCAGCGACCTGGGGGGTCAAGGCTACACCTTC.

This clonotype occurred a few times. The V gene is TRBV6-2 or TRBV6-3, the J gene TRBJ2-5; the D gene is possibly TRBD2 (6 bases). This CDR3 spans 14 amino acids. Looked up from germline, CDR1 is MNHEY and CDR2 is SVGEGT. With 3 bases removed from V and 5 bases from J, the gap between germline ends came to 13 bases. CDR3 nucleotides: TGTGCCAGCAGTTATACTAGCTTCTGGGAGACCCAGTACTTC. It encodes CASSYTSFWETQYF.

The chain links TRBV2 to TRBJ2-1, with TRBD2 as a possible D gene (5 bases). V lost 7 bases, J lost 1 base, and 11 bases lay in between. The CDR3 sequence is 14 residues long. Germline lookup yields CDR1 SNHLY and CDR2 FYNNEI. CDR3 sequence (DNA): TGTGCCAGCATCCTAGCTCGGTCCTACAATGAGCAGTTCTTC. Residues: CASILARSYNEQFF.

This clonotype was observed a single time. V and J are TRBV20-1 and TRBJ2-1; TRBD2 matches at 8 bases. The CDR3 runs 17 residues. Germline-derived CDR1 and CDR2 are DFQATT and SNEGSKA (reference sequence). The ends lost 6 bases at V and 2 bases at J; junction bases unmatched: 15. CDR3: CSATSGSSFVPYNEQFF. CDR3 nucleotides: TGCAGTGCCACCAGCGGGAGCAGTTTTGTGCCCTACAATGAGCAGTTCTTC.

V gene TRBV7-2 combines with J gene TRBJ2-3; 7 nucleotides line up with TRBD2. Germline V gene sequence: CDR1 SGHTA, CDR2 FQGNSA. The J segment lost 2 bases and the V segment lost 9 bases, leaving 8 bases of the junction unmatched. The CDR3 totals 14 residues. CDR3 nucleotide sequence: TGTGCCAGTTTGCGCGGGAGAGCCACAGATACGCAGTATTTT. It is translated as CASLRGRATDTQYF.

This clonotype was found many times. V usage is TRBV4-1 and J usage is TRBJ1-2, with 8 bases identical to TRBD1. The CDR3 has 18 residues. Per the germline V gene, CDR1 is MGHRA and CDR2 is YSYEKL. J lost 2 bases, V lost 4 bases, and 15 bases had no gene match. The CDR3 here is CASSLTSTQGANNYGYTF. As DNA, the CDR3 is TGCGCCAGCAGCCTCACTTCAACCCAGGGGGCGAACAACTATGGCTACACCTTC.

The gene calls are TRBV12-3 or TRBV12-4 and TRBJ1-1; D gene uncertain. CDR3 length equals 16 residues. V was clipped by 3 bases and J by 4 bases, with 18 bases between them. The CDR3 sequence: CASSLEIRVLTTEAFF. DNA of the CDR3: TGTGCCAGCAGTTTGGAGATACGGGTCTTAACCACTGAAGCTTTCTTT.

This clonotype was observed a handful of times. The chain carries TRBV24-1 and TRBJ2-1, with 12 bases identical to TRBD2. CDR1 is KGHDR and CDR2 is SFDVKD in the germline V gene. This CDR3 region has 16 residues. V gave up 3 bases and J gave up 4 bases; unmatched junction bases: 3. The CDR3 bases are TGTGCCACCAGTGATCGGACTAGCGGGGTTTACAATGAGCAGTTCTTC. It yields the protein CATSDRTSGVYNEQFF.

In this sample, this clonotype turned up a few times. V usage is TRBV20-1 and J usage is TRBJ1-1; tentatively, D is TRBD1 (6 bases). Germline V CDR1 and CDR2: DFQATT, SNEGSKA (reference sequence). This CDR3 has 14 amino acids. V was clipped by 8 bases and J by 0 bases, with 16 bases between them. The CDR3 protein is CSPGAGAMNTEAFF. CDR3 DNA: TGCAGTCCGGGGGCGGGCGCTATGAACACTGAAGCTTTCTTT.